This record covers a single T cell receptor (beta chain). This record comes from a study of blood T cell repertoires in COVID-19. Overall study context: Nucleic acid was either cDNA or gDNA, and it came from T cells, B-cell-depleted T cells, or PBMCs.

The CDR3 has 15 amino acids. The V gene end was trimmed by 4 bases and the J gene end by 5 bases; junction bases not matched to a gene: 8. Germline lookup yields CDR1 SGHNT and CDR2 YYREEE (reference sequence). Some clones are missing from TCRdb's copy, which holds only in-frame ones; the method was immunoSEQ multiplex PCR. The table has over 300,000 clones, 85% to 90% seen once. Sequenced input: PBMCs or T cells enriched from blood (not recorded which). This receptor was taken from a woman aged 18-29 years who had recovered from COVID-19. V gene TRBV5-4 combines with J gene TRBJ2-1; 8 bases map to TRBD2. In DNA, the CDR3 is TGTGCCAGCAGCACTAGGACTAGCAGGGACAATGAGCAGTTCTTC. It yields the protein CASSTRTSRDNEQFF.